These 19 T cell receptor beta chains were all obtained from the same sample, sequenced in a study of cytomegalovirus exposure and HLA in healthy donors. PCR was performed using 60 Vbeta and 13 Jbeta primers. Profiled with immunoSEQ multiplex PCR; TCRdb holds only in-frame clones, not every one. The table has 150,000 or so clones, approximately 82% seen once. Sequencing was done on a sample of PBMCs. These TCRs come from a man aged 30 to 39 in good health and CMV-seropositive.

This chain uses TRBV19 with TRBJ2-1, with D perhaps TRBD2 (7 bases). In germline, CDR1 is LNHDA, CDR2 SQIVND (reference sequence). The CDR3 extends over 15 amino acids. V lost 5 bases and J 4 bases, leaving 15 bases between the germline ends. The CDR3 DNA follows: TGTGCCAGTAGTTCCATGGGGGGGGCGTACAATGAGCAGTTCTTC. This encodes CASSSMGGAYNEQFF.

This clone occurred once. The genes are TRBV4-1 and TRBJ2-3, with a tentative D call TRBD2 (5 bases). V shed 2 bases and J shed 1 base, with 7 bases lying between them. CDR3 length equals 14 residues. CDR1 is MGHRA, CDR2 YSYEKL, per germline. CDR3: CASSQIGGTDTQYF. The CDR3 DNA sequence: TGCGCCAGCAGCCAAATCGGGGGCACAGATACGCAGTATTTT.

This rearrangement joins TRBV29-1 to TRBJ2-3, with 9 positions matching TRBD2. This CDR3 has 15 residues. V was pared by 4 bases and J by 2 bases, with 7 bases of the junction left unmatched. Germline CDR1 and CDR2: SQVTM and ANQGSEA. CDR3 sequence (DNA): TGCAGCGTTGGTAGGAGCGGGGGGATCACAGATACGCAGTATTTT. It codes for CSVGRSGGITDTQYF.

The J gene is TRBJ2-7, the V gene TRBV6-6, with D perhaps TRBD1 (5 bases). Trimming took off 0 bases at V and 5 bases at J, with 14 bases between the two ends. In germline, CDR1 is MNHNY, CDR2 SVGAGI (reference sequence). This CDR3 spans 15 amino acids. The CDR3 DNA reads TGTGCCAGCAGTTACTCCGCCCAGGGCGGAGACGAGCAGTACTTC. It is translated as CASSYSAQGGDEQYF.

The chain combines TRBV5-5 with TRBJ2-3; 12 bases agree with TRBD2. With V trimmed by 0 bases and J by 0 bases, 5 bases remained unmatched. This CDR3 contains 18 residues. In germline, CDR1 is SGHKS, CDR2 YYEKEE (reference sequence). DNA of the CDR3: TGTGCCAGCAGCTTGGGACTAGCGGGAGTAGGTAGCACAGATACGCAGTATTTT. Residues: CASSLGLAGVGSTDTQYF.

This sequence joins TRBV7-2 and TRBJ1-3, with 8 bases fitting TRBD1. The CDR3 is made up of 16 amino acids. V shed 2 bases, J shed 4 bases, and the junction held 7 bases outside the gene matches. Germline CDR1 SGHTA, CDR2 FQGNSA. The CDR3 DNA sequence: TGTGCCAGCAGCTTACGCCAGGGGGCGGGAGGAAACACCATATATTTT. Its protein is CASSLRQGAGGNTIYF.

The chain's CDR3 is CASSLSRNYGYTF. The DNA for the CDR3 is TGTGCCAGCAGCCTGAGTCGTAACTATGGCTACACCTTC. The V gene is TRBV28, the J gene TRBJ1-2; D remains ambiguous. V gave up 6 bases and J gave up 1 base, with 9 bases separating them. Germline values: CDR1 MDHEN, CDR2 SYDVKM. The CDR3 covers 13 residues.

The CDR3 protein is CASSSDSRLAESYNEQFF. For the CDR3, the DNA is TGTGCCAGCAGCTCGGATAGTAGACTAGCGGAGTCCTACAATGAGCAGTTCTTC. This chain joins TRBV14 and TRBJ2-1, with 9 nucleotides matching TRBD2. From germline, CDR1 is SGHDN and CDR2 FVKESK. V gave up 5 bases and J gave up 1 base; unmatched junction bases: 12. This CDR3 has 18 residues.

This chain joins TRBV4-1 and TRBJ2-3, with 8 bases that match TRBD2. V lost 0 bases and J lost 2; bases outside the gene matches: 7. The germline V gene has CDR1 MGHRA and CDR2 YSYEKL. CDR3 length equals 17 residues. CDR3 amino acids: CASSQDPSGSPTDTQYF. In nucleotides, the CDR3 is TGCGCCAGCAGCCAAGATCCGAGCGGGAGCCCCACAGATACGCAGTATTTT.

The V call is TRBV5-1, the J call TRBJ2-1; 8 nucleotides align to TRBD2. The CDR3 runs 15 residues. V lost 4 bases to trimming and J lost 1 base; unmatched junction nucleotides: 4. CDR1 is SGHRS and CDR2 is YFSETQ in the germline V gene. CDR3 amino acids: CASSPSGGSYNEQFF. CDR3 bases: TGCGCCAGCAGCCCCAGCGGGGGTTCCTACAATGAGCAGTTCTTC.

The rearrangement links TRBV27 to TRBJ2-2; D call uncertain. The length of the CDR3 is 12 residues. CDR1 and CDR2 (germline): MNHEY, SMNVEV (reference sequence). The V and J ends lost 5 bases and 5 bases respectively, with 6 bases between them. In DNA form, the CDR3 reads TGTGCCAGCAGTCAAGCGACCGGGGAGCTGTTTTTT. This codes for CASSQATGELFF.

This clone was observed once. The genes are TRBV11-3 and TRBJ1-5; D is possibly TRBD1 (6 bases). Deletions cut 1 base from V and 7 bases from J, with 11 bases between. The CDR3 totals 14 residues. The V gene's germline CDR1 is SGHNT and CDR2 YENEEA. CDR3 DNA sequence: TGTGCCAGCAGCTTAGCAGGGGAGGGCCAGCCCCAGCATTTT. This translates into CASSLAGEGQPQHF.

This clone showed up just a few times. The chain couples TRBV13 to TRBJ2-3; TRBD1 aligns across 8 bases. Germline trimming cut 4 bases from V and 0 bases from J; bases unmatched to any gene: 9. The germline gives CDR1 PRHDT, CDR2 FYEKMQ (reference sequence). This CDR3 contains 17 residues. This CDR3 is CASSSRTGWSSTDTQYF. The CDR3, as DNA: TGTGCCAGCAGCTCCCGGACAGGGTGGAGTAGCACAGATACGCAGTATTTT.

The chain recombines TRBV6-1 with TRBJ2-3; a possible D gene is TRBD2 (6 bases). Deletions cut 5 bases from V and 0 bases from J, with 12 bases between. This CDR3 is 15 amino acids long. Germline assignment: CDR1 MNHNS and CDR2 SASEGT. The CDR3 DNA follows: TGTGCCAGCAGTCCCGATGGAGGGAGCACAGATACGCAGTATTTT. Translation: CASSPDGGSTDTQYF.

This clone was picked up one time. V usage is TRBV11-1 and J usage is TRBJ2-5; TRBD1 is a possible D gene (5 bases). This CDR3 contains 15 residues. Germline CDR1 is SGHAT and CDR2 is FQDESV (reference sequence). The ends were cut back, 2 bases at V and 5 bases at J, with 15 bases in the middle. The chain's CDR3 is CASSLLPAGQETQYF. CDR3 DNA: TGTGCCAGCAGCTTATTACCGGCAGGGCAGGAGACCCAGTACTTC.

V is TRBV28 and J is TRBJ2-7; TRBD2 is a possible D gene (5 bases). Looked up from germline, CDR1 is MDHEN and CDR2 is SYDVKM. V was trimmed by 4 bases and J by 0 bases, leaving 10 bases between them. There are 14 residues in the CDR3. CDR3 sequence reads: CASSWASSSYEQYF. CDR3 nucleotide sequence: TGTGCCAGCAGTTGGGCTAGCAGCTCCTACGAGCAGTACTTC. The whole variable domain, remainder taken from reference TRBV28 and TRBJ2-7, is DVKVTQSSRYLVKRTGEKVFLECVQDMDHENMFWYRQDPGLGLRLIYFSYDVKMKEKGDIPEGYSVSREKKERFSLILESASTNQTSMYLCASSWASSSYEQYFGPGTRLTVT.

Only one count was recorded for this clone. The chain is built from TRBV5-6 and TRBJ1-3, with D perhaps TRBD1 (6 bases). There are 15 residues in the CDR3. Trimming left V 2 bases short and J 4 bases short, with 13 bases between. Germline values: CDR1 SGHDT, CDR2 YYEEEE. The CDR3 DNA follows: TGTGCCAGCAGCTTCCCCACAGGGTCAGGAAACACCATATATTTT. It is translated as CASSFPTGSGNTIYF. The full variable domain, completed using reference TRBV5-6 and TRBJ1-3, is DAGVTQSPTHLIKTRGQQVTLRCSPKSGHDTVSWYQQALGQGPQFIFQYYEEEERQRGNFPDRFSGHQFPNYSSELNVNALLLGDSALYLCASSFPTGSGNTIYFGEGSWLTVV.

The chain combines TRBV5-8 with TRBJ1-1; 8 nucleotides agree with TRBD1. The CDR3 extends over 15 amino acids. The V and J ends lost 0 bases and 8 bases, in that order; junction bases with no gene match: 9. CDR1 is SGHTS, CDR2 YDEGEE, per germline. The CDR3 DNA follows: TGTGCCAGCAGCTTGGCCTCCCAGGGGGCCGGAGAAGCTTTCTTT. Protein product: CASSLASQGAGEAFF.

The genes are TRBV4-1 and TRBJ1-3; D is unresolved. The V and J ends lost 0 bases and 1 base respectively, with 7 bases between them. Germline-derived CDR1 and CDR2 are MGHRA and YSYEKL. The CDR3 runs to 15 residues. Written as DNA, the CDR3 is TGCGCCAGCAGCCAAGAGGAGACTTCTGGAAACACCATATATTTT. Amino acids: CASSQEETSGNTIYF.